Shown below are 8 T cell receptor beta chains from a single sample sequenced in a study of blood T cells in healthy people across ages. Next came a second PCR, run for roughly 7 to 12 cycles, which used a sample-barcoded 5' primer along with a J-beta primer mix. Using its own MiXCR run on the 5' RACE reads, TCRdb lists one record per CDR3 protein. The repertoire holds more than 800,000 distinct CDR3 sequences, with about 28% as singletons. Sequenced material: blood. These receptors all come from a woman of 80 years or more in good health.

The rearrangement links TRBV20-1 to TRBJ2-1; the match to TRBD2 covers 9 bases. The CDR3 extends over 15 amino acids. V shed 0 bases, J shed 6 bases, and the junction held 6 bases outside the gene matches. CDR1 is DFQATT, CDR2 SNEGSKA, per germline (reference sequence). This CDR3 reads CSARDGGGARNEQFF. As DNA, the CDR3 is TGCAGTGCTAGAGATGGCGGGGGGGCCCGCAATGAGCAGTTCTTC.

About this clonotype: A much more abundant neighbour one base away suggests this may be a read error. The chain combines TRBV7-2 with TRBJ2-1; D is possibly TRBD2 (5 bases). With 1 base removed from V and 6 bases from J, the gap between germline ends came to 13 bases. Germline lookup yields CDR1 SGHTA and CDR2 FQGNSA. The CDR3 sequence is 15 residues long. The chain's CDR3 is CASSLVRTGSNEQFF. In DNA form, the CDR3 reads TGTGCCAGCAGCTTAGTGAGGACTGGCAGCAATGAGCAGTTCTTC.

As regards this clonotype: This may be a read error: a much more frequent sequence differs by one nucleotide. J is TRBJ2-5 and V is TRBV7-2; no reliable D call. The germline V gene encodes CDR1 SGHTA and CDR2 FQGNSA. V lost 3 bases to trimming and J lost 11 bases, with 19 bases between them. There are 14 residues in the CDR3. The DNA for the CDR3 is TGTGCCAGCAGCTTCCAAGGACCGGAAACTGAGCAGTACTTC. As protein: CASSFQGPETEQYF.

This clonotype was seen repeatedly, ten times or more. The CDR3 here is CASSKLAGGYNEQYF. CDR3 in DNA: TGTGCCAGCAGCAAACTAGCGGGGGGATACAATGAGCAGTACTTC. This chain joins TRBV28 and TRBJ2-5, with 12 nucleotides matching TRBD2. V lost 6 bases to trimming and J lost 11 bases; unmatched junction nucleotides: 13. The CDR3 is 15 amino acids. The germline gives CDR1 MDHEN, CDR2 SYDVKM.

This clonotype was counted ten times or more. The rearrangement uses TRBV9 and TRBJ2-7; 7 bases agree with TRBD1. Germline lookup yields CDR1 SGDLS and CDR2 YYNGEE. The CDR3 covers 14 residues. V shed 4 bases, J shed 0 bases, and the junction held 4 bases outside the gene matches. The CDR3 DNA sequence: TGTGCCAGCAGCCCCGACAGGGTCTCCTACGAGCAGTACTTC. Its translation is CASSPDRVSYEQYF.

This clonotype was counted at least ten times. The genes are TRBV12-3 or TRBV12-4 and TRBJ2-1, with TRBD1 identical over 11 bases. The CDR3 sequence is 16 residues long. The junction had 10 bases not matched to a gene; V was cut back by 3 bases and J by 9 bases. The CDR3 DNA is TGTGCCAGCAGTTTCCCCGGGACAGGGGGTCGGGCTGAGCAGTTCTTC. Protein: CASSFPGTGGRAEQFF.

This clonotype has a handful of counts. The CDR3 spells CASSPSTAGGLTF. The DNA for the CDR3 is TGTGCCAGCAGCCCAAGTACGGCAGGGGGGCTCACCTTC. The J gene is TRBJ1-2, the V gene TRBV7-9, with 7 bases identical to TRBD1. Germline values: CDR1 SEHNR, CDR2 FQNEAQ (reference sequence). The V segment lost 5 bases and the J segment 13 bases; nucleotides outside the gene matches: 13. This CDR3 is built from 13 residues.

V gene TRBV6-5 combines with J gene TRBJ2-7, with 10 bases aligning to TRBD1. This CDR3 is built from 15 residues. Germline V CDR1 and CDR2: MNHEY, SVGAGI. The ends lost 6 bases at V and 5 bases at J; junction bases unmatched: 10. CDR3 sequence (DNA): TGTGCCAGCAGGGCACGTGGGACAGGGGACCACGAGCAGTACTTC. Its protein is CASRARGTGDHEQYF.